The sequence of this TCR beta chain was determined in a study of chemoradiotherapy in HPV16-positive cancers. The study, taken as a whole, reports: Non-HPV-specific T cells did not expand in tumors during treatment, whereas candidate HPV-specific clones and E7-related motifs did.

Profiling relied on immunoSEQ multiplex PCR, and the TCRdb table lists in-frame clones only, not all of them. The data show about 25,000 clones, around nine tenths seen once. Germline values: CDR1 MNHEY, CDR2 SMNVEV (reference sequence). The length of the CDR3 is 14 residues. Trimming stripped 4 bases from V and 1 base from J, with 9 bases between. Note on this clone: Its cognate antigen is unknown.

The material sequenced was blood, taken from a patient who underwent chemoradiotherapy. The TCR sequence derives from a human donor with HPV-associated anogenital cancer. J is TRBJ2-3 and V is TRBV27; perhaps D is TRBD1 or TRBD2 (5 bases each). The CDR3 here is CASSSGPRTDTQYF. The DNA of the CDR3 is TGTGCCAGCAGTTCGGGACCTCGCACAGATACGCAGTATTTT.